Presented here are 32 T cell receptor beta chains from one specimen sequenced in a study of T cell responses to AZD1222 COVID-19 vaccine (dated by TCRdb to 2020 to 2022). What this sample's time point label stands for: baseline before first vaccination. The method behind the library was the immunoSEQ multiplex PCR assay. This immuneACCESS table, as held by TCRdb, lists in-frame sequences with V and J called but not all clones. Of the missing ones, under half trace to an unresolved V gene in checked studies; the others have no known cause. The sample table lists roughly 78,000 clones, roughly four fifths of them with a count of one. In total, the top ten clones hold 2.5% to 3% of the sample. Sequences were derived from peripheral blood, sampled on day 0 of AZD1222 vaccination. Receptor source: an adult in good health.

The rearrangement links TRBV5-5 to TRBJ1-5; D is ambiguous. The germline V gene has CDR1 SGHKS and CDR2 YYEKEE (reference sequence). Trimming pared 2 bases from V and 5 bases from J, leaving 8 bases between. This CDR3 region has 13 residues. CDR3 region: CASSFSLYQPQHF. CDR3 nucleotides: TGTGCCAGCAGCTTCTCATTGTATCAGCCCCAGCATTTT.

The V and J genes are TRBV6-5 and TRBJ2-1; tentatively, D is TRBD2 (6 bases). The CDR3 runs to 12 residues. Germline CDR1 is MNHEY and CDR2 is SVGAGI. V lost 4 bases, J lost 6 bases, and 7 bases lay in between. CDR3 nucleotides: TGTGCCAGCAGTTTGGAGGGCAATGAGCAGTTCTTC. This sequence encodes CASSLEGNEQFF.

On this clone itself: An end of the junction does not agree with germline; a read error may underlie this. The CDR3 nucleotides read TGTGCCAGCAGTCAATTTACAGGGGGCTCGGGGGAAAACACTGAAGTTTTCTTT. It encodes CASSQFTGGSGENTEVFF. The chain recombines TRBV6-6 with TRBJ1-1; 9 bases align to TRBD1. CDR1 and CDR2 (germline): MNHNY, SVGAGI (reference sequence). The CDR3 runs to 18 residues.

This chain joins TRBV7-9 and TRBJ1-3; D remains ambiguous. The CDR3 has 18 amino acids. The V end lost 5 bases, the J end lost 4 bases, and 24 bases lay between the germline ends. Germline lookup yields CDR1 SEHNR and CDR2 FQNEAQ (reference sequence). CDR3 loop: CASSVSPPVSQPGNTIYF. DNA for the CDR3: TGTGCCAGCAGCGTATCTCCCCCTGTGAGCCAGCCAGGAAACACCATATATTTT.

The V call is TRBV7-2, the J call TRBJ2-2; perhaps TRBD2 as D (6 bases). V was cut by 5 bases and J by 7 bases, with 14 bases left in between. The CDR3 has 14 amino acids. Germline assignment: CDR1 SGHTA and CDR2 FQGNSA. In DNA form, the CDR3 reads TGTGCCAGCAGCCCCCCGACTAGTAGCGGGGAGCTGTTTTTT. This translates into CASSPPTSSGELFF.

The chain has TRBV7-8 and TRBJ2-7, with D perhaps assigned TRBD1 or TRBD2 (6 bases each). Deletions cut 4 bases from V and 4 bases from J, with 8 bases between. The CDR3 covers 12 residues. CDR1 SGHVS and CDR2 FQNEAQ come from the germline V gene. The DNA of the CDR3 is TGTGCCAGCAGCTGGGGGGCTTACGAGCAGTACTTC. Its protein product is CASSWGAYEQYF.

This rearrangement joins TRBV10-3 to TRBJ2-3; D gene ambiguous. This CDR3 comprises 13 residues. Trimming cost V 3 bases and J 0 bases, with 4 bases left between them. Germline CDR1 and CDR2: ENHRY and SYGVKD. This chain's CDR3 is CAISEGSTDTQYF. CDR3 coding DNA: TGTGCCATCAGTGAAGGCAGCACAGATACGCAGTATTTT.

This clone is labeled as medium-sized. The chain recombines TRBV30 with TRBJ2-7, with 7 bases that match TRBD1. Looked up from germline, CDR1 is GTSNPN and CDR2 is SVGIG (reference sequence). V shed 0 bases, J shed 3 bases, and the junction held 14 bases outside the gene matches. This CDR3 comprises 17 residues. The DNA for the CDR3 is TGTGCCTGGAGTGTACGACAGGGAAGTATGAGTGGCTACGAGCAGTACTTC. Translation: CAWSVRQGSMSGYEQYF. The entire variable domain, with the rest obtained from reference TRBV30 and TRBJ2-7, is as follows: SQTIHQWPATLVQPVGSPLSLECTVEGTSNPNLYWYRQAAGRGLQLLFYSVGIGQISSEVPQNLSASRPQDRQFILSSKKLLLSDSGFYLCAWSVRQGSMSGYEQYFGPGTRLTVT.

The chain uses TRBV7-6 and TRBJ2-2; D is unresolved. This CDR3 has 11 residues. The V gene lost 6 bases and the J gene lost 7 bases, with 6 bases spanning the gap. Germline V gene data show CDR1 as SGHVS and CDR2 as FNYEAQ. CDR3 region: CASRDDGELFF. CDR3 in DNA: TGTGCCAGCAGGGACGACGGGGAGCTGTTTTTT.

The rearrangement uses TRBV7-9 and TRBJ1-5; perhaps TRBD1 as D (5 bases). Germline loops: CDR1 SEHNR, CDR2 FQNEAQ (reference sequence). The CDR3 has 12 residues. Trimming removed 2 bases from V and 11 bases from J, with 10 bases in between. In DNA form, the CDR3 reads TGTGCCAGCAGCTTAAGCGGGGGGGCCCAGCATTTT. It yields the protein CASSLSGGAQHF. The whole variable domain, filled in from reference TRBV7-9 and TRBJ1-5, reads DTGVSQNPRHKITKRGQNVTFRCDPISEHNRLYWYRQTLGQGPEFLTYFQNEAQLEKSRLLSDRFSAERPKGSFSTLEIQRTEQGDSAMYLCASSLSGGAQHFGDGTRLSIL.

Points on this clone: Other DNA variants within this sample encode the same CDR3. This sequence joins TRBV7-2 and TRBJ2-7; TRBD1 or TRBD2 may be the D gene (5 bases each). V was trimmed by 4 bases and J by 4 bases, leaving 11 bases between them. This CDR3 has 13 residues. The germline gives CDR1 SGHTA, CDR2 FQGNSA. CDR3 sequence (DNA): TGTGCCAGCAGCTCGGGACCGCTATACGAGCAGTACTTC. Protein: CASSSGPLYEQYF. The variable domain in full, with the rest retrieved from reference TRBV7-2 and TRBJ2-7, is GAGVSQSPSNKVTEKGKDVELRCDPISGHTALYWYRQSLGQGLEFLIYFQGNSAPDKSGLPSDRFSAERTGGSVSTLTIQRTQQEDSAVYLCASSSGPLYEQYFGPGTRLTVT.

CDR3 coding DNA: TGCGCCAGCAGCCAAGATCGTCGACGGGGGACTAGCGGGAGAGCAGATACGCAGTATTTT. Translation gives CASSQDRRRGTSGRADTQYF. The chain is built from TRBV4-3 and TRBJ2-3, with 14 bases lining up with TRBD2. In germline, CDR1 is LGHNA, CDR2 YSLEER. After removal of 0 bases from V and 4 bases from J, the junction contained 12 bases not matched to a gene. There are 20 residues in the CDR3.

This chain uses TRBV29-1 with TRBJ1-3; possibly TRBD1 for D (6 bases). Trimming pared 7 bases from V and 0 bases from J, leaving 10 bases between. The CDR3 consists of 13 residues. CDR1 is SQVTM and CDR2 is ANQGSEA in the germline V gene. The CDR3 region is CSAQGFSGNTIYF. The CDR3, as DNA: TGCAGCGCTCAGGGGTTCTCTGGAAACACCATATATTTT.

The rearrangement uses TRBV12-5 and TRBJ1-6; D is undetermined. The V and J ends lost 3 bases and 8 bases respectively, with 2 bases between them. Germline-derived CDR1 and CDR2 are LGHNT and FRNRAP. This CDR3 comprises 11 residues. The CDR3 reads CASGFDSPLHF. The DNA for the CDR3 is TGTGCTAGTGGTTTTGATTCACCCCTCCACTTT.

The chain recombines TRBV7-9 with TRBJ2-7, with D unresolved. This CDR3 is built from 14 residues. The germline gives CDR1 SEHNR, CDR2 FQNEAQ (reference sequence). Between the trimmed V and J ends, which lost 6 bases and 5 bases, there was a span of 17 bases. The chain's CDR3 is CASSHPLEPDEQYF. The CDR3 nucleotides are TGTGCCAGCAGTCACCCGTTGGAGCCCGACGAGCAGTACTTC.

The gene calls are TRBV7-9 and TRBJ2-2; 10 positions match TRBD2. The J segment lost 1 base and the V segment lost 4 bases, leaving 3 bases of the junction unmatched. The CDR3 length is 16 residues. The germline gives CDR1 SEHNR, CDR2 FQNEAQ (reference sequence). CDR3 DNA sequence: TGTGCCAGCAGCTCCGGGACTAGCGAGAACACCGGGGAGCTGTTTTTT. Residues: CASSSGTSENTGELFF.

Here the CDR3 reads CASSFGADDGYTF. DNA for the CDR3: TGTGCCAGCAGCTTCGGCGCCGATGACGGCTACACCTTC. The V and J genes are TRBV7-9 and TRBJ1-2; D is unresolved. This CDR3 spans 13 amino acids. Trimming shortened V by 3 bases and J by 8 bases, and 13 bases separated the two germline ends. Germline CDR1 reads SEHNR; CDR2 reads FQNEAQ (reference sequence). Filled out from reference TRBV7-9 and TRBJ1-2, the complete variable domain reads DTGVSQNPRHKITKRGQNVTFRCDPISEHNRLYWYRQTLGQGPEFLTYFQNEAQLEKSRLLSDRFSAERPKGSFSTLEIQRTEQGDSAMYLCASSFGADDGYTFGSGTRLTVV.

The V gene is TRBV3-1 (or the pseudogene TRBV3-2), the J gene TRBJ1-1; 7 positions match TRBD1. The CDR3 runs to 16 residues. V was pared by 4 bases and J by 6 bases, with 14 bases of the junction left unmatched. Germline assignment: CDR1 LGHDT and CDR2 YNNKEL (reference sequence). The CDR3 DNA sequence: TGTGCCAGCAGCCCCACCAGAGACAGGGCTTATTCTGAAGCTTTCTTT. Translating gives CASSPTRDRAYSEAFF.

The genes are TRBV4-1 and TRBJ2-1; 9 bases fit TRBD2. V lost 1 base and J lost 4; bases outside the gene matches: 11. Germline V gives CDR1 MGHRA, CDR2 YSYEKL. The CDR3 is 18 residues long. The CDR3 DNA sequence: TGCGCCAGCAGCCAAGTTCAGGCAGCGGGGGGACCGTACAATGAGCAGTTCTTC. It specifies CASSQVQAAGGPYNEQFF.

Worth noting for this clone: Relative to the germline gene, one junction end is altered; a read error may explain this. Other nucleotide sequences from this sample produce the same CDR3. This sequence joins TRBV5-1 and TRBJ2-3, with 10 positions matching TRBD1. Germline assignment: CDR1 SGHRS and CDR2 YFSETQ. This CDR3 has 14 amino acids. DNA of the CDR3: TGCGCCAGCAGTCGGGACAGGGGAACAGATACGCAATATTTT. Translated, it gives CASSRDRGTDTQYF.

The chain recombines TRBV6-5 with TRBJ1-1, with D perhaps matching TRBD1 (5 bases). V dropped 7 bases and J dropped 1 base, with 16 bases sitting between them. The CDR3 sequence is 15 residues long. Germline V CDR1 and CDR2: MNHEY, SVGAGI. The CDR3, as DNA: TGTGCCAGCAATTCGGGGGGGATCAAGAACACTGAAGCTTTCTTT. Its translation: CASNSGGIKNTEAFF.

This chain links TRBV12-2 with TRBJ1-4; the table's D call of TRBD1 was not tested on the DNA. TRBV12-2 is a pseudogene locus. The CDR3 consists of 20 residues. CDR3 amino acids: CASRSILNFSRDLGDEKLFF. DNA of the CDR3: TGTGCAAGTCGCTCCATCCTGAACTTCAGCAGGGATCTTGGGGATGAAAAACTGTTTTTT.

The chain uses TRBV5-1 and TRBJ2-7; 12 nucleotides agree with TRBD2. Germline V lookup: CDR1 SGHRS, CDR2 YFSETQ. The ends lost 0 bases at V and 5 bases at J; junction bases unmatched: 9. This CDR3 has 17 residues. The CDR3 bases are TGCGCCAGCAGCTTGGTGGCTAGCGGGAGGGGGACTAACGAGCAGTACTTC. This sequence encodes CASSLVASGRGTNEQYF.

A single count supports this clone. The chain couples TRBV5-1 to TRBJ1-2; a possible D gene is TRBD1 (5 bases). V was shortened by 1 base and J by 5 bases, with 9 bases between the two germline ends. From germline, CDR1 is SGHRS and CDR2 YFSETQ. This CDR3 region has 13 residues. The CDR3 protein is CASSLSAGYGYTF. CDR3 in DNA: TGCGCCAGCAGCTTGTCGGCAGGGTATGGCTACACCTTC.

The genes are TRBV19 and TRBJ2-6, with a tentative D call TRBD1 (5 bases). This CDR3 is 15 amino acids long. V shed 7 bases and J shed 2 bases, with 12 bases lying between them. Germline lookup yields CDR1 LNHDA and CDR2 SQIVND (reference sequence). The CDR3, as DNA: TGTGCCAGTAAGGGGCGGTTAACTGGGGCCAACGTCCTGACTTTC. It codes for CASKGRLTGANVLTF.

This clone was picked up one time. The CDR3 DNA follows: TGTGCCAGCAGTTTTTACGGGAGCAATCAGCCCCAGCATTTT. It specifies CASSFYGSNQPQHF. V is TRBV27 and J is TRBJ1-5; no definite D call. In germline, CDR1 is MNHEY, CDR2 SMNVEV (reference sequence). V gave up 3 bases and J gave up 1 base, with 7 bases separating them. This CDR3 has 14 residues.

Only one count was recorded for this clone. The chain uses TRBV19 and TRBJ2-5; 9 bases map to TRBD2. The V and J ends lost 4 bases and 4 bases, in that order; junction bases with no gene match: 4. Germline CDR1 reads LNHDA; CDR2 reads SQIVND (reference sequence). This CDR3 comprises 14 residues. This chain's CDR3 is CASSSGGAGETQYF. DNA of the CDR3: TGTGCCAGTAGTAGCGGGGGGGCAGGAGAGACCCAGTACTTC.

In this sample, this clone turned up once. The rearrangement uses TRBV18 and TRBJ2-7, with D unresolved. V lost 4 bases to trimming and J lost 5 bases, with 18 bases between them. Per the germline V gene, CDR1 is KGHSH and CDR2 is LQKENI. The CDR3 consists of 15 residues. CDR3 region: CASSQTTSTLHEQYF. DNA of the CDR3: TGTGCCAGCTCACAAACGACAAGCACCCTCCACGAGCAGTACTTC.

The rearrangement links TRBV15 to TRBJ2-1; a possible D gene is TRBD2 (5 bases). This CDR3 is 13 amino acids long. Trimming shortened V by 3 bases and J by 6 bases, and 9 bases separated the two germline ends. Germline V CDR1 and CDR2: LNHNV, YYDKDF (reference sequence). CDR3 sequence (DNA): TGTGCCACCAGCAGCGGGGTCTCCAATGAGCAGTTCTTC. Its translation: CATSSGVSNEQFF.

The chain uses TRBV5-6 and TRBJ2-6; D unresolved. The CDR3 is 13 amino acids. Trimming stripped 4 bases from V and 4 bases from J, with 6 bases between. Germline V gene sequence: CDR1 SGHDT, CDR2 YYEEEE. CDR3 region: CASSTPGANVLTF. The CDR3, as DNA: TGTGCCAGCAGCACGCCGGGGGCCAACGTCCTGACTTTC.

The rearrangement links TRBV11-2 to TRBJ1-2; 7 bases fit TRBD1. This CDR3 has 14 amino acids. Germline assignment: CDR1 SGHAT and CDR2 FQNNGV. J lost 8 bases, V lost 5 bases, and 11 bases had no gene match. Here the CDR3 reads CASSPGGGAGGYTF. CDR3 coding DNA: TGTGCCAGCAGCCCAGGGGGTGGGGCAGGCGGCTACACCTTC.

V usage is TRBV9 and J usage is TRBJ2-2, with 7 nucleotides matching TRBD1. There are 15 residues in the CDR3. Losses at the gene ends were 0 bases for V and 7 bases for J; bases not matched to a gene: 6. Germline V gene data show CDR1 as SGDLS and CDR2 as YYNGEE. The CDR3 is CASSVAEGANGELFF. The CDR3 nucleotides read TGTGCCAGCAGCGTAGCTGAGGGGGCCAACGGGGAGCTGTTTTTT.